What follows are 16 T cell receptor beta chains derived from one specimen sequenced in a study of immune evolution from preneoplasia to lung adenocarcinoma. TCRdb keeps only in-frame clones here, not all; method: immunoSEQ multiplex PCR. The data show 6,000 to 8,000 clones, with over 70% seen just once and 15% to 20% held by the top ten. Sequencing was done on a sample of FFPE adjacent normal lung tissue. These receptors were obtained from a person aged 65 to 79 with lung adenocarcinoma.

The CDR3 DNA is TGTGCCTGGACCAACCCCCTTCATAATTCACCCCTCCACTTT. It codes for CAWTNPLHNSPLHF. The V and J genes are TRBV30 and TRBJ1-6, with no clear D. Germline V gene data show CDR1 as GTSNPN and CDR2 as SVGIG (reference sequence). The CDR3 loop spans 14 amino acids. Between the trimmed V and J ends, which lost 4 bases and 5 bases, there was a span of 12 bases.

This chain links TRBV18 with TRBJ2-7, with a possible D match to TRBD1 (5 bases). Per germline, CDR1 KGHSH and CDR2 LQKENI. The V gene lost 0 bases and the J gene lost 0 bases, with 12 bases spanning the gap. The CDR3 sequence is 16 residues long. The CDR3 sequence is CASSPPSTALSYEQYF. The CDR3 nucleotides are TGTGCCAGCTCACCACCGTCGACAGCGCTCTCCTACGAGCAGTACTTC.

This clone was counted only a few times. This chain uses TRBV6-1 with TRBJ1-4; TRBD1 agrees at 8 bases. The germline V gene encodes CDR1 MNHNS and CDR2 SASEGT. This CDR3 is 13 amino acids long. With V trimmed by 5 bases and J by 6 bases, 2 bases remained unmatched. The chain's CDR3 is CASSSQGDEKLFF. The CDR3 nucleotides are TGTGCCAGCAGTTCACAGGGGGATGAAAAACTGTTTTTT.

J is TRBJ2-2 and V is TRBV10-3; 11 nucleotides agree with TRBD1. Trimming removed 6 bases from V and 5 bases from J; junction bases left unmatched: 5. The CDR3 spans 15 residues. The germline CDR1 and CDR2 sequences are ENHRY and SYGVKD. Written as DNA, the CDR3 is TGTGCCATCAGGGGGACAGGGGGACGTACCGGGGAGCTGTTTTTT. Amino acids: CAIRGTGGRTGELFF.

This clone was picked up a small number of times. The chain couples TRBV7-2 to TRBJ1-2; D possibly corresponds to TRBD1 (5 bases). The CDR3 spans 15 residues. Per germline, CDR1 SGHTA and CDR2 FQGNSA. Trimming left V 6 bases short and J 4 bases short, with 18 bases between. The CDR3 DNA reads TGTGCCAGCAGTCCTATGACAGCATCTGTCTATGGCTACACCTTC. Amino acids: CASSPMTASVYGYTF.

The chain combines TRBV28 with TRBJ1-2; D is unresolved. Germline assignment: CDR1 MDHEN and CDR2 SYDVKM. The CDR3 spans 14 residues. Trimming left V 1 base short and J 2 bases short, with 8 bases between. For the CDR3, the DNA is TGTGCCAGCAGTTTATCTGGGAGGAACTATGGCTACACCTTC. Translated: CASSLSGRNYGYTF.

The chain uses TRBV28 and TRBJ2-7; possible D gene TRBD2, 7 bases. The length of the CDR3 is 18 residues. The V gene lost 4 bases and the J gene lost 4 bases, with 26 bases spanning the gap. The germline gives CDR1 MDHEN, CDR2 SYDVKM. The CDR3 sequence is CASSSFVGGPFVGYEQYF. DNA of the CDR3: TGTGCCAGCAGTTCTTTTGTGGGGGGGCCTTTTGTGGGTTACGAGCAGTACTTC.

The chain carries TRBV15 and TRBJ1-4; D call uncertain. There are 15 residues in the CDR3. The V end lost 0 bases, the J end lost 6 bases, and 11 bases lay between the germline ends. Germline V gene lookup returns CDR1 LNHNV and CDR2 YYDKDF (reference sequence). As DNA, the CDR3 is TGTGCCACCAGCAGAGATTCTACCGGGGATGAAAAACTGTTTTTT. It encodes CATSRDSTGDEKLFF.

This clone was counted only a few times. The V call is TRBV18, the J call TRBJ2-1; D tentatively reads TRBD1 or TRBD2 (5 bases each). Trimming removed 1 base at V and 5 bases at J, with 12 bases between. This CDR3 has 15 amino acids. From germline, CDR1 is KGHSH and CDR2 LQKENI. The CDR3 DNA reads as TGTGCCAGCTCACCACAGGTCGGGGCCAACAATGAGCAGTTCTTC. Translated: CASSPQVGANNEQFF.

This clone has just a few counts. The chain is built from TRBV10-3 and TRBJ1-3; TRBD1 is a possible D gene (5 bases). The CDR3 spans 13 residues. Germline CDR1 is ENHRY and CDR2 is SYGVKD. V lost 4 bases and J 2 bases, leaving 6 bases between the germline ends. The CDR3 DNA reads TGTGCCATCAGTGGGGGACCTGGAAACACCATATATTTT. Translated, it gives CAISGGPGNTIYF.

The chain carries TRBV11-2 and TRBJ2-2; D ambiguous. The germline gives CDR1 SGHAT, CDR2 FQNNGV. With 2 bases removed from V and 1 base from J, the gap between germline ends came to 5 bases. The CDR3 runs 14 residues. The CDR3 is CASSLQQNTGELFF. The CDR3 bases are TGTGCCAGCAGCTTACAACAGAACACCGGGGAGCTGTTTTTT.

V usage is TRBV30 and J usage is TRBJ1-1; D gene ambiguous. CDR1 and CDR2 (germline): GTSNPN, SVGIG (reference sequence). V lost 2 bases and J 0 bases, leaving 1 base between the germline ends. The CDR3 is 11 residues long. The CDR3 reads CAWSLNTEAFF. DNA of the CDR3: TGTGCCTGGAGTTTGAACACTGAAGCTTTCTTT. Using reference TRBV30 and TRBJ1-1 for the parts outside the CDR3, the full variable domain is SQTIHQWPATLVQPVGSPLSLECTVEGTSNPNLYWYRQAAGRGLQLLFYSVGIGQISSEVPQNLSASRPQDRQFILSSKKLLLSDSGFYLCAWSLNTEAFFGQGTRLTVV.

The chain carries TRBV9 and TRBJ2-1; D not resolved. The CDR3 is made up of 14 amino acids. Trimming left V 2 bases short and J 7 bases short, with 13 bases between. In germline, CDR1 is SGDLS, CDR2 YYNGEE. CDR3 bases: TGTGCCAGCAGCGTGGCAGGTATCGGAAATGAGCAGTTCTTC. Protein product: CASSVAGIGNEQFF.

The chain carries TRBV6-6 and TRBJ1-2; D is undetermined. Germline V gene sequence: CDR1 MNHNY, CDR2 SVGAGI (reference sequence). The V end was cut by 6 bases, the J end by 0 bases, with 8 bases between. CDR3 length equals 13 residues. CDR3 loop: CASSRDSNYGYTF. In DNA, the CDR3 is TGTGCCAGCAGCCGGGATTCTAACTATGGCTACACCTTC.

This chain uses TRBV4-1 with TRBJ1-2, with 9 positions matching TRBD1. The junction had 5 bases not matched to a gene; V was cut back by 2 bases and J by 4 bases. CDR1 and CDR2 from the germline V gene are MGHRA and YSYEKL. CDR3 length: 15 residues. The CDR3 bases are TGCGCCAGCAGCCAACCGGGACAGGGTGGCTATGGCTACACCTTC. This gives the protein CASSQPGQGGYGYTF.

This chain connects TRBV10-3 to TRBJ1-1, with D uncertain. Germline CDR1 and CDR2: ENHRY and SYGVKD. The CDR3 runs to 14 residues. The V gene lost 3 bases and the J gene lost 7 bases, with 15 bases spanning the gap. CDR3 sequence: CAISEMRRGDEAFF. The CDR3, as DNA: TGTGCCATCAGTGAAATGCGTCGTGGGGATGAAGCTTTCTTT.